The next 19 T cell receptor beta chains were all read from a single sample in a study of blood T cell repertoires in COVID-19 (dated by TCRdb to 2018 to 2020). The receptor library was made with the immunoSEQ multiplex PCR assay. The source is immuneACCESS, and TCRdb retained only in-frame sequences with V and J called. Part of the clones is not carried over; for the studies checked, unresolved V genes explain less than half of this, and the remainder is unexplained. Counted in this sample were about 63,000 clones; around 76% of them appeared once. The biggest ten clones account for about 47% of the sample. The sample was peripheral blood. The receptor source for this set is a woman aged 80 or over with acute or convalescent COVID-19.

This clone was found a few times. As DNA, the CDR3 is TGTGCCAGCAGCCCTCGGACAGGGGTTGGGTATGGCTACACCTTC. The encoded protein is CASSPRTGVGYGYTF. The chain carries TRBV7-9 and TRBJ1-2, with 9 nucleotides matching TRBD1. Germline V gives CDR1 SEHNR, CDR2 FQNEAQ (reference sequence). This CDR3 spans 15 amino acids. Germline trimming cut 5 bases from V and 5 bases from J; bases unmatched to any gene: 9.

This chain links TRBV28 with TRBJ2-1; 8 bases fit TRBD2. The germline V gene encodes CDR1 MDHEN and CDR2 SYDVKM. There are 15 residues in the CDR3. J was trimmed by 5 bases and V by 5 bases; bases with no gene match: 8. CDR3 nucleotides: TGTGCCAGCAGTGTAGCGGGGAGCCTGGACAATGAGCAGTTCTTC. This gives the protein CASSVAGSLDNEQFF. Variable domain in full (rest from reference TRBV28 and TRBJ2-1): DVKVTQSSRYLVKRTGEKVFLECVQDMDHENMFWYRQDPGLGLRLIYFSYDVKMKEKGDIPEGYSVSREKKERFSLILESASTNQTSMYLCASSVAGSLDNEQFFGPGTRLTVL.

The chain combines TRBV27 with TRBJ1-2, with TRBD1 identical over 9 bases. Germline CDR1 and CDR2: MNHEY and SMNVEV (reference sequence). Trimming cost V 6 bases and J 2 bases; bases outside gene matches: 4. The CDR3 consists of 14 residues. CDR3 nucleotide sequence: TGTGCCAGCAGGATGGGACAGGGAAACTATGGCTACACCTTC. This translates into CASRMGQGNYGYTF.

This chain joins TRBV30 and TRBJ2-7; the match to TRBD1 covers 7 bases. With 3 bases clipped from V and 4 bases from J, the junction kept 3 bases outside the gene matches. The V gene's germline CDR1 is GTSNPN and CDR2 SVGIG (reference sequence). There are 12 residues in the CDR3. CDR3 sequence reads: CAWSLQGYEQYF. The CDR3, as DNA: TGTGCCTGGAGCTTACAGGGGTACGAGCAGTACTTC.

The chain carries TRBV11-2 and TRBJ1-2; TRBD1 might be the D (5 bases). With 3 bases removed from V and 4 bases from J, the gap between germline ends came to 15 bases. The CDR3 consists of 15 residues. Germline V gene lookup returns CDR1 SGHAT and CDR2 FQNNGV. CDR3 bases: TGTGCCAGCAGCTTTCCAGGGCTTCCTTCCTATGGCTACACCTTC. It specifies CASSFPGLPSYGYTF.

The J gene is TRBJ1-1, the V gene TRBV6-5; TRBD1 matches 7 bases. Germline V gene data show CDR1 as MNHEY and CDR2 as SVGAGI. Germline trimming cut 4 bases from V and 5 bases from J; bases unmatched to any gene: 10. CDR3 length equals 15 residues. CDR3 coding DNA: TGTGCCAGCAGTTTGGGACAGTCGTCGGATACTGAAGCTTTCTTT. It yields the protein CASSLGQSSDTEAFF.

This clone was seen repeatedly, ten times or more. V usage is TRBV2 and J usage is TRBJ1-1, with D perhaps matching TRBD1 (5 bases). Germline assignment: CDR1 SNHLY and CDR2 FYNNEI. V was trimmed by 3 bases and J by 0 bases, leaving 8 bases between them. CDR3 length: 14 amino acids. CDR3 coding DNA: TGTGCCAGCAGTGAGGCAGGGATGAACACTGAAGCTTTCTTT. Protein product: CASSEAGMNTEAFF.

V is TRBV2 and J is TRBJ2-7; possibly TRBD2 for D (6 bases). V dropped 6 bases and J dropped 2 bases, with 23 bases sitting between them. The CDR3 spans 17 residues. The germline gives CDR1 SNHLY, CDR2 FYNNEI. The CDR3 DNA reads as TGTGCCAGCAGGGGGGACCGCAGGGCCTGGGGGGCCTACGAGCAGTACTTC. Its protein product is CASRGDRRAWGAYEQYF.

This rearrangement joins TRBV5-5 to TRBJ2-1, with 14 bases aligning to TRBD2. Germline lookup yields CDR1 SGHKS and CDR2 YYEKEE (reference sequence). The CDR3 has 17 residues. V lost 4 bases, J lost 6 bases, and 9 bases stayed unmatched. The CDR3 loop is CASSRQTGTSGSNEQFF. CDR3 bases: TGTGCCAGCAGCAGACAAACCGGGACTAGCGGGAGCAATGAGCAGTTCTTC. Variable domain in full (rest from reference TRBV5-5 and TRBJ2-1): DAGVTQSPTHLIKTRGQQVTLRCSPISGHKSVSWYQQVLGQGPQFIFQYYEKEERGRGNFPDRFSARQFPNYSSELNVNALLLGDSALYLCASSRQTGTSGSNEQFFGPGTRLTVL.

This clone was seen only once. This chain links TRBV4-1 with TRBJ1-1; D is uncertain. The V gene lost 3 bases and the J gene lost 1 base, with 12 bases spanning the gap. The CDR3 totals 15 residues. Germline V lookup: CDR1 MGHRA, CDR2 YSYEKL. In DNA, the CDR3 is TGCGCCAGCAGCCATCCAGACAACCGGAACACTGAAGCTTTCTTT. It yields the protein CASSHPDNRNTEAFF.

The chain joins TRBV6-6 to TRBJ2-2, with 7 positions matching TRBD2. The CDR3 totals 14 residues. The J segment lost 5 bases and the V segment lost 4 bases, leaving 4 bases of the junction unmatched. CDR1 and CDR2 from the germline V gene are MNHNY and SVGAGI (reference sequence). CDR3 bases: TGTGCCAGCAGTTTCGCGGGAGAGACCGGGGAGCTGTTTTTT. The encoded protein is CASSFAGETGELFF.

Worth noting for this clone: Other DNA sequences in the sample encode the same CDR3. Here the CDR3 DNA reads TGTGCCAGCTCACCACCTAGCGGGAGGTCTAAAGGAGAGCAGTACTTC. Amino acid sequence: CASSPPSGRSKGEQYF. The chain carries TRBV18 and TRBJ2-7, with 10 nucleotides matching TRBD2. Germline loops: CDR1 KGHSH, CDR2 LQKENI. Losses at the gene ends were 0 bases for V and 7 bases for J; bases not matched to a gene: 9. The CDR3 loop spans 16 amino acids.

The chain uses TRBV5-4 and TRBJ2-7; 7 nucleotides match TRBD1. The CDR3 consists of 15 residues. Germline V gene sequence: CDR1 SGHNT, CDR2 YYREEE (reference sequence). V lost 4 bases to trimming and J lost 2 bases; unmatched junction nucleotides: 9. This CDR3 is CASSPLGTDAYEQYF. CDR3 sequence (DNA): TGTGCCAGCAGCCCGCTCGGGACAGATGCCTACGAGCAGTACTTC.

The V and J genes are TRBV28 and TRBJ1-1; 8 bases align to TRBD1. Germline V CDR1 and CDR2: MDHEN, SYDVKM. The junction had 8 bases not matched to a gene; V was cut back by 8 bases and J by 0 bases. The CDR3 spans 15 residues. The CDR3 region has the DNA TGTGCCAGCCTAGTCCAGGGGGCGATGAACACTGAAGCTTTCTTT. Its protein product is CASLVQGAMNTEAFF. Supplemented by reference TRBV28 and TRBJ1-1, the full variable domain reads DVKVTQSSRYLVKRTGEKVFLECVQDMDHENMFWYRQDPGLGLRLIYFSYDVKMKEKGDIPEGYSVSREKKERFSLILESASTNQTSMYLCASLVQGAMNTEAFFGQGTRLTVV.

This clone was recorded only once. The DNA for the CDR3 is TGCGCCAGCAGCCCCGGGACACCTTACAATGAGCAGTTCTTC. Its protein is CASSPGTPYNEQFF. The chain has TRBV5-1 and TRBJ2-1; TRBD1 might be the D (6 bases). This CDR3 spans 14 amino acids. Trimming pared 4 bases from V and 4 bases from J, leaving 12 bases between. CDR1 is SGHRS and CDR2 is YFSETQ in the germline V gene. Full variable domain (rest looked up from reference TRBV5-1 and TRBJ2-1): KAGVTQTPRYLIKTRGQQVTLSCSPISGHRSVSWYQQTPGQGLQFLFEYFSETQRNKGNFPGRFSGRQFSNSRSEMNVSTLELGDSALYLCASSPGTPYNEQFFGPGTRLTVL.

In this sample, this clone turned up a few times. The J gene is TRBJ1-2, the V gene TRBV7-3; D is possibly TRBD1 (5 bases). This CDR3 is 13 amino acids long. Germline CDR1 reads SGHTA; CDR2 reads FQGTGA. V lost 3 bases to trimming and J lost 8 bases, with 13 bases between them. The DNA of the CDR3 is TGTGCCAGCAGCTTCCAGGGTGTCAGGGGCTACACCTTC. Residues: CASSFQGVRGYTF.

The J gene is TRBJ2-3, the V gene TRBV18; 12 bases align to TRBD2. CDR3 size: 15 residues. Germline V lookup: CDR1 KGHSH, CDR2 LQKENI. Trimming removed 2 bases from V and 4 bases from J; junction bases left unmatched: 1. The CDR3 loop is CASSPASGRADTQYF. The CDR3 nucleotides read TGTGCCAGCTCACCAGCTAGCGGGAGGGCAGATACGCAGTATTTT.

The CDR3 DNA sequence: TGCGCCAGCAGCTTGGGGGACAGGGCCTACGAGCAGTACTTC. It yields the protein CASSLGDRAYEQYF. The gene calls are TRBV5-1 and TRBJ2-7; 9 bases align to TRBD1. CDR1 SGHRS and CDR2 YFSETQ come from the germline V gene. Trimming at V came to 0 bases and at J to 2 bases, leaving 0 bases not matched to a gene. The CDR3 runs 14 residues.

The chain joins TRBV6-5 to TRBJ2-2, with 11 bases aligning to TRBD2. V trimming: 0 bases; J trimming: 5 bases; junction bases outside the gene matches: 2. The germline V gene has CDR1 MNHEY and CDR2 SVGAGI. This CDR3 contains 16 residues. CDR3: CASSYSLAGVTGELFF. The CDR3 nucleotides are TGTGCCAGCAGTTACTCACTAGCGGGAGTAACCGGGGAGCTGTTTTTT.